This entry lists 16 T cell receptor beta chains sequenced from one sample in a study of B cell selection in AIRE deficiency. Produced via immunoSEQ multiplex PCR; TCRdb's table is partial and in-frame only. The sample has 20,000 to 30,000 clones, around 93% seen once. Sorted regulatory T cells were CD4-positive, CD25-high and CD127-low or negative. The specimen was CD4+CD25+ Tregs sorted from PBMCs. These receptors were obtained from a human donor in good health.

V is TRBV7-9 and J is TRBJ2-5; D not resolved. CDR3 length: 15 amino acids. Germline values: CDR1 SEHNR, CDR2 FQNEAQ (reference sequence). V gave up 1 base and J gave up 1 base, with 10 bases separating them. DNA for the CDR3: TGTGCCAGCAGCTTAGGGCGTATCCGCCAAGAGACCCAGTACTTC. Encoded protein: CASSLGRIRQETQYF.

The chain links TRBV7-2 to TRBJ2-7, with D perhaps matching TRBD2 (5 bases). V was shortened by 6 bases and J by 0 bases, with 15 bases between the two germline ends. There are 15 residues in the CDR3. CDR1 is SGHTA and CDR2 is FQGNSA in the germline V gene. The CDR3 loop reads CASSRGSVGSYEQYF. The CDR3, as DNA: TGTGCCAGCAGTCGAGGGAGCGTAGGCTCCTACGAGCAGTACTTC.

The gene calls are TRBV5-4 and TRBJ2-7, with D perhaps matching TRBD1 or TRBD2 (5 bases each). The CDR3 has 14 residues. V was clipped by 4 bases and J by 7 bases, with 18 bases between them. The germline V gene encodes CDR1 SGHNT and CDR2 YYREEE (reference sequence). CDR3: CASSLERGYTEQYF. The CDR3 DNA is TGTGCCAGCAGCCTGGAGAGGGGTTACACGGAGCAGTACTTC.

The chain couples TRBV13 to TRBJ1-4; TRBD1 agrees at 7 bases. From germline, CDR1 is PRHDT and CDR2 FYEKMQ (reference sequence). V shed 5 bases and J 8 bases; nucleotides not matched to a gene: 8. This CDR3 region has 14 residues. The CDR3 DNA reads TGTGCCAGCAGCATCGACAGGGCGGGGGAAAAACTGTTTTTT. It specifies CASSIDRAGEKLFF.

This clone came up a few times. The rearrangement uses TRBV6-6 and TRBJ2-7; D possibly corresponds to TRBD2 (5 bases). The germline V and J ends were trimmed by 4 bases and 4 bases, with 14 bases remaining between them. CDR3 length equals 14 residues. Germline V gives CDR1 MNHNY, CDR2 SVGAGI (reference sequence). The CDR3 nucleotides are TGTGCCAGCAGTTCCCTCCCCGGGGTTTACGAGCAGTACTTC. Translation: CASSSLPGVYEQYF.

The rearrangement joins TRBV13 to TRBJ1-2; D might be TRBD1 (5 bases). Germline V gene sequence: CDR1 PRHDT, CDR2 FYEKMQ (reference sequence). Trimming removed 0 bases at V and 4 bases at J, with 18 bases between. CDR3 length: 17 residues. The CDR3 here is CASSLGSIAGMGYGYTF. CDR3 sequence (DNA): TGTGCCAGCAGCTTAGGTTCGATTGCAGGGATGGGCTATGGCTACACCTTC. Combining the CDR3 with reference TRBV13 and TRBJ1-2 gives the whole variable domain AAGVIQSPRHLIKEKRETATLKCYPIPRHDTVYWYQQGPGQDPQFLISFYEKMQSDKGSIPDRFSAQQFSDYHSELNMSSLELGDSALYFCASSLGSIAGMGYGYTFGSGTRLTVV.

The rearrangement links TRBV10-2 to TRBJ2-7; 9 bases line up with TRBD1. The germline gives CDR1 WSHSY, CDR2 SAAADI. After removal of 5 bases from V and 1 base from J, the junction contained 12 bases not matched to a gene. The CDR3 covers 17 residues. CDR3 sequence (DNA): TGCGCCAGCAGTCCGGGGGGTTGGACAGGGGATTCCTACGAGCAGTACTTC. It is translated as CASSPGGWTGDSYEQYF.

CDR3 in amino acids: CASSLQGGYNEQFF. The CDR3 nucleotides are TGTGCCAGCAGTTTACAGGGGGGGTACAATGAGCAGTTCTTC. The chain couples TRBV27 to TRBJ2-1; perhaps D is TRBD1 or TRBD2 (7 bases each). The V gene lost 2 bases and the J gene lost 4 bases, with 9 bases spanning the gap. CDR1 and CDR2 (germline): MNHEY, SMNVEV (reference sequence). This CDR3 comprises 14 residues.

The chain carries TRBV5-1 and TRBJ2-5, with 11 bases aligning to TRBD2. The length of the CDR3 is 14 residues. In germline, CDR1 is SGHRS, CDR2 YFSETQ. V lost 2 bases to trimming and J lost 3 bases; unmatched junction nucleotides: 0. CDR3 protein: CASSFSGREETQYF. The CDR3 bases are TGCGCCAGCAGCTTTAGCGGGAGGGAAGAGACCCAGTACTTC.

The CDR3 coding sequence is TGTGCCAGCAGCGGGGCCCCAGGGTTAGAAAAACTGTTTTTT. This translates into CASSGAPGLEKLFF. This chain links TRBV28 with TRBJ1-4; D is possibly TRBD1 (5 bases). V lost 6 bases and J lost 8, with 16 bases in between. This CDR3 has 14 residues. Germline V gene sequence: CDR1 MDHEN, CDR2 SYDVKM.

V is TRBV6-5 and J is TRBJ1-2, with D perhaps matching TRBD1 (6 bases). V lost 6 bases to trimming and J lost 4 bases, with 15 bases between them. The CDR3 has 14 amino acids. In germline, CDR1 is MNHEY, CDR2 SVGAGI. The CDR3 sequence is CASRPQGRGYGYTF. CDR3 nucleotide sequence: TGTGCCAGCAGACCCCAGGGGAGGGGCTATGGCTACACCTTC.

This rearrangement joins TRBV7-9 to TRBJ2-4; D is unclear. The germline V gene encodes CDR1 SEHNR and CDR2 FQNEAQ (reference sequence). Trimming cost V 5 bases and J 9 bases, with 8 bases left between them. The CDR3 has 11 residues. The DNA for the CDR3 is TGTGCCAGCAGCGGGCCCAGCATTCAGTACTTC. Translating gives CASSGPSIQYF.

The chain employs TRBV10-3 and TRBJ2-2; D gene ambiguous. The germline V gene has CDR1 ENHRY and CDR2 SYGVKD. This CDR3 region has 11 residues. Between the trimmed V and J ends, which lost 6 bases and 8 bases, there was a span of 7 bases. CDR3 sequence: CAIRRSGELFF. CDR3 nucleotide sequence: TGTGCCATCAGACGATCGGGGGAGCTGTTTTTT.

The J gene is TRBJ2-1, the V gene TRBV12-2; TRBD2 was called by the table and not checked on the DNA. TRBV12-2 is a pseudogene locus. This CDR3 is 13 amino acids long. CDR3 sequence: CASRLALGDEQFF. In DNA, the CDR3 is TGTGCAAGTCGCTTAGCGCTAGGCGATGAGCAGTTCTTC.

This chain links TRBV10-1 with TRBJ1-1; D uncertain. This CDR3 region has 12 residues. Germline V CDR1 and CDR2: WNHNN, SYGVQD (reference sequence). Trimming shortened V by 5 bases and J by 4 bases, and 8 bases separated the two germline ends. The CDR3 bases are TGCGCCAGCAGTAACAGATTCACTGAAGCTTTCTTT. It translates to CASSNRFTEAFF.

The CDR3: CASSVGGHLNTEAFF. CDR3 nucleotide sequence: TGTGCCAGCAGCGTAGGCGGGCACCTGAACACTGAAGCTTTCTTT. The chain carries TRBV9 and TRBJ1-1; D is unresolved. V was shortened by 0 bases and J by 0 bases, with 9 bases between the two germline ends. Germline V gene sequence: CDR1 SGDLS, CDR2 YYNGEE. CDR3 length: 15 amino acids.